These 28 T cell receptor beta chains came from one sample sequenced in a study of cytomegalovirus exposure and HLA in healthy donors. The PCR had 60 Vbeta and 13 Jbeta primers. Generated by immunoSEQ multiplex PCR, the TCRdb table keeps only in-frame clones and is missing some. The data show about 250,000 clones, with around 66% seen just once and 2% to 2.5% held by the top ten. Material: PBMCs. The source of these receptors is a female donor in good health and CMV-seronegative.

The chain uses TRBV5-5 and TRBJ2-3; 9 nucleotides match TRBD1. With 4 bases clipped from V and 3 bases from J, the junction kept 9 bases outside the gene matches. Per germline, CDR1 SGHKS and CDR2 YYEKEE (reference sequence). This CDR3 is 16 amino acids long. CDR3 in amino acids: CASSRPPTGGTDTQYF. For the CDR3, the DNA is TGTGCCAGCAGCCGCCCCCCGACAGGGGGGACAGATACGCAGTATTTT.

The CDR3, as DNA: TGTGCCAGCAGTTTCCTCCAGGGTAACTATGGCTACACCTTC. Translating it yields CASSFLQGNYGYTF. This chain joins TRBV27 and TRBJ1-2; D possibly corresponds to TRBD1 (5 bases). The CDR3 is made up of 14 amino acids. Germline CDR1 MNHEY, CDR2 SMNVEV (reference sequence). The V and J ends lost 3 bases and 1 base respectively, with 9 bases between them.

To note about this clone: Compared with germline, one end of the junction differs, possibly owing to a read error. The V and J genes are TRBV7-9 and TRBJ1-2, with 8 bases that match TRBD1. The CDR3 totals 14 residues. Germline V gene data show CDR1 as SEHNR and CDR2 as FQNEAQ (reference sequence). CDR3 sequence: CSSSRRTGMNGYTF. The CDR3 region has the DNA TGTTCCAGCAGCCGGAGGACAGGGATGAATGGCTACACCTTC.

Here the CDR3 reads CASSYVSGGTQGQYF. The CDR3 DNA is TGTGCCAGCAGTTACGTATCGGGTGGGACTCAGGGGCAGTACTTC. This chain links TRBV6-5 with TRBJ2-7; D may be TRBD2 (6 bases). Germline loops: CDR1 MNHEY, CDR2 SVGAGI. The length of the CDR3 is 15 residues. Trimming shortened V by 2 bases and J by 9 bases, and 20 bases separated the two germline ends.

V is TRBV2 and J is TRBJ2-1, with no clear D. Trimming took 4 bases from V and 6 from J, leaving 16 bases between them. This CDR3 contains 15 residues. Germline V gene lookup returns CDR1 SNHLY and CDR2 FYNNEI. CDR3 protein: CASSVEQASTNEQFF. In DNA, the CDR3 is TGTGCCAGCAGTGTTGAACAAGCGAGCACCAATGAGCAGTTCTTC. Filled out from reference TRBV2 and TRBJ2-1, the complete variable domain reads EPEVTQTPSHQVTQMGQEVILRCVPISNHLYFYWYRQILGQKVEFLVSFYNNEISEKSEIFDDQFSVERPDGSNFTLKIRSTKLEDSAMYFCASSVEQASTNEQFFGPGTRLTVL.

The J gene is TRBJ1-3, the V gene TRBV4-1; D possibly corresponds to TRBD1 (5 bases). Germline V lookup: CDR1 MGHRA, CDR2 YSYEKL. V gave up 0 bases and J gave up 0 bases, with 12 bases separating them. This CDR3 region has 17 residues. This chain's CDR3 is CASSQDYMGGSGNTIYF. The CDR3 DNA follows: TGCGCCAGCAGCCAAGACTACATGGGGGGCTCTGGAAACACCATATATTTT.

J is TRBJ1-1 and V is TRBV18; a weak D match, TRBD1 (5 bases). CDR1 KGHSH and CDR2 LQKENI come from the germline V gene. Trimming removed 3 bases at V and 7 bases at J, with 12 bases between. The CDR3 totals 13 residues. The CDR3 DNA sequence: TGTGCCAGCTCACCTACCCTGACAGATGAAGCTTTCTTT. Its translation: CASSPTLTDEAFF.

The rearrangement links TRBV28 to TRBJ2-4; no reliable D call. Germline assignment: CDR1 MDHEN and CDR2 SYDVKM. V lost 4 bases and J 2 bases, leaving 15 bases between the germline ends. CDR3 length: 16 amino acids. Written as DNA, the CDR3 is TGTGCCAGCAGTTCCCCTCAGATCTCGTCCAAAAACATTCAGTACTTC. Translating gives CASSSPQISSKNIQYF.

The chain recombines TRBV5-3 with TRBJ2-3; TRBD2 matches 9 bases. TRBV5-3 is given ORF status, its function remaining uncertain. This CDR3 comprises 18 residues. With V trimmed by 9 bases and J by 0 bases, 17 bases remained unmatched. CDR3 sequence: CATGGRASGAVSTDTQYF. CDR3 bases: TGTGCCACCGGGGGGAGGGCTAGCGGGGCTGTAAGCACAGATACGCAGTATTTT.

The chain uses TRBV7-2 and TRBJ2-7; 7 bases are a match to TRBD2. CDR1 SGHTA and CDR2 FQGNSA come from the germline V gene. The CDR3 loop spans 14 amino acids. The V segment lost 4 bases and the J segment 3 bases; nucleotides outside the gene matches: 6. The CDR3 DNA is TGTGCCAGCAGCTCTGGGGGGGGTGGCTACGAGCAGTACTTC. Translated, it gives CASSSGGGGYEQYF.

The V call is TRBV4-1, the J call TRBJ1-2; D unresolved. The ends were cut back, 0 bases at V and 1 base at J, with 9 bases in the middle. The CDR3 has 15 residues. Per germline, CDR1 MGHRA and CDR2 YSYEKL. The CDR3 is CASSQEAPGNYGYTF. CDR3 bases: TGCGCCAGCAGCCAAGAGGCACCGGGTAACTATGGCTACACCTTC.

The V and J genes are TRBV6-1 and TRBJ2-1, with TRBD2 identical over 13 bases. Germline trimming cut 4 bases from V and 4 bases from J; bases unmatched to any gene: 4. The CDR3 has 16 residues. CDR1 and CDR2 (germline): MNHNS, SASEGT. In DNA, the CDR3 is TGTGCCAGCAGTGGGACTAGCGGGAGCCAGTACAATGAGCAGTTCTTC. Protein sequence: CASSGTSGSQYNEQFF.

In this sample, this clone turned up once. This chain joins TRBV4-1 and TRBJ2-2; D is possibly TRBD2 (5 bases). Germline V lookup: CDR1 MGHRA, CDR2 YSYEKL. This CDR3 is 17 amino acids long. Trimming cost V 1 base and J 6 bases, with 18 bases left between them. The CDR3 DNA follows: TGCGCCAGCAGCCAAGGAAGGGCCGGACTGGATCCCGGGGAGCTGTTTTTT. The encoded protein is CASSQGRAGLDPGELFF.

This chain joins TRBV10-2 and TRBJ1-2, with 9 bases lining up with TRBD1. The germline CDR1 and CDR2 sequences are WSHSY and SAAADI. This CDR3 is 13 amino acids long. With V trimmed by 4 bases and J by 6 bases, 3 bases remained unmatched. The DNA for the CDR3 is TGCGCCAGCAGTGGGGACAGGGAGGATGGCTACACCTTC. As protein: CASSGDREDGYTF.

Here the CDR3 DNA reads TGTGCCAGCAGCTTCAGCGGGAGCTATAGAGAGACCCAGTACTTC. Translation: CASSFSGSYRETQYF. The V and J genes are TRBV11-2 and TRBJ2-5, with TRBD2 matching over 8 bases. The CDR3 is 15 residues long. The trim removed 3 bases at V and 4 bases at J, leaving 7 bases unmatched. The germline V gene has CDR1 SGHAT and CDR2 FQNNGV. Variable domain in full (rest from reference TRBV11-2 and TRBJ2-5): EAGVAQSPRYKIIEKRQSVAFWCNPISGHATLYWYQQILGQGPKLLIQFQNNGVVDDSQLPKDRFSAERLKGVDSTLKIQPAKLEDSAVYLCASSFSGSYRETQYFGPGTRLLVL.

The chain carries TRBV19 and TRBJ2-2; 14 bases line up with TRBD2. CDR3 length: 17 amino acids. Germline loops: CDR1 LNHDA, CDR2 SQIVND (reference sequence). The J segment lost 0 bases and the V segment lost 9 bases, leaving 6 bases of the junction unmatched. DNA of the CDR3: TGTGCCAGCAAGGGACTAGCGGGAGAGGCGAACACCGGGGAGCTGTTTTTT. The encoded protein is CASKGLAGEANTGELFF.

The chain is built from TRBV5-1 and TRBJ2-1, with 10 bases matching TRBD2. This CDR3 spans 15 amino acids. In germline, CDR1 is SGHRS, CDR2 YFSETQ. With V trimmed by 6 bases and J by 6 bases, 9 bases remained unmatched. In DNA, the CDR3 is TGCGCCAGCAAGCTGGAGGTAGCGGGAGGCAATGAGCAGTTCTTC. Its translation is CASKLEVAGGNEQFF.

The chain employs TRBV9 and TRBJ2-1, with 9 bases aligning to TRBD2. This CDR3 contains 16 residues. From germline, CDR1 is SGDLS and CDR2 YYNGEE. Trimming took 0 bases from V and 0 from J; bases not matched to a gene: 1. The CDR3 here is CASSVGLAASYNEQFF. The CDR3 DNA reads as TGTGCCAGCAGCGTAGGACTAGCGGCCTCCTACAATGAGCAGTTCTTC.

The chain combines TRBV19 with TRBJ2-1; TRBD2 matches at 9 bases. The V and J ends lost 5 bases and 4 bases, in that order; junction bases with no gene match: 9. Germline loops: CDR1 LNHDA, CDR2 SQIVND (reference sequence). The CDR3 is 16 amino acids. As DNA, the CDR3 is TGTGCCAGTAGTGGTCGAACTAGCGGGCTTTACAATGAGCAGTTCTTC. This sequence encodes CASSGRTSGLYNEQFF.

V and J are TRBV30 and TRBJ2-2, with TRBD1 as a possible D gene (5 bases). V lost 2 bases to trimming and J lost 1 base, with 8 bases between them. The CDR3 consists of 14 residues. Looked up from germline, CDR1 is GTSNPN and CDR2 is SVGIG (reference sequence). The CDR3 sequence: CAWSQGKNTGELFF. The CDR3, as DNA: TGTGCCTGGAGTCAGGGAAAGAACACCGGGGAGCTGTTTTTT.

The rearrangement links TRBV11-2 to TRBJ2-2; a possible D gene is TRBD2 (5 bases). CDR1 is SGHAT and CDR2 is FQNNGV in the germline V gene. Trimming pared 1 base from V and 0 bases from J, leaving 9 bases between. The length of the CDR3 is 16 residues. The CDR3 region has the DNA TGTGCCAGCAGCTTAGTGATCGGGGCGAACACCGGGGAGCTGTTTTTT. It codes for CASSLVIGANTGELFF.

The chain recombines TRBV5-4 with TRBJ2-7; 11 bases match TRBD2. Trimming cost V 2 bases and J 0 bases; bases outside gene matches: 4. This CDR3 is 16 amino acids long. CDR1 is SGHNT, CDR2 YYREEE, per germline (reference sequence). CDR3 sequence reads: CASSLHTSGSSYEQYF. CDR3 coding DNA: TGTGCCAGCAGCTTACATACTAGCGGGAGCTCCTACGAGCAGTACTTC.

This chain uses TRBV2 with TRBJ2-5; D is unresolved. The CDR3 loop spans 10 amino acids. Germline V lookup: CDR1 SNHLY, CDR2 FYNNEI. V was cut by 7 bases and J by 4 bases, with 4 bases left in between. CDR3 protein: CASTVETQYF. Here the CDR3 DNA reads TGTGCCAGCACTGTAGAGACCCAGTACTTC.

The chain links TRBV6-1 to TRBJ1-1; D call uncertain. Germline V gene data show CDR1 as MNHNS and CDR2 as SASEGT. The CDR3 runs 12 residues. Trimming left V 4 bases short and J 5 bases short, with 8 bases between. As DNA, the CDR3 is TGTGCCAGCAGTGTTCGGTGGACTGAAGCTTTCTTT. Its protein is CASSVRWTEAFF.

CDR3 DNA: TGTGCCAGCAGCTGGGACAGGAACACTGAAGCTTTCTTT. Amino acid sequence: CASSWDRNTEAFF. This rearrangement joins TRBV27 to TRBJ1-1; TRBD1 agrees at 7 bases. Trimming removed 6 bases from V and 1 base from J; junction bases left unmatched: 2. Germline lookup yields CDR1 MNHEY and CDR2 SMNVEV (reference sequence). CDR3 length: 13 amino acids.

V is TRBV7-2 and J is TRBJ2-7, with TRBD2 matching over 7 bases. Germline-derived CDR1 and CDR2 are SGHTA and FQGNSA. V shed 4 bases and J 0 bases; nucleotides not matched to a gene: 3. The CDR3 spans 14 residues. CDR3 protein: CASSSSGASYEQYF. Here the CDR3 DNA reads TGTGCCAGCAGCTCCAGCGGGGCCTCCTACGAGCAGTACTTC.

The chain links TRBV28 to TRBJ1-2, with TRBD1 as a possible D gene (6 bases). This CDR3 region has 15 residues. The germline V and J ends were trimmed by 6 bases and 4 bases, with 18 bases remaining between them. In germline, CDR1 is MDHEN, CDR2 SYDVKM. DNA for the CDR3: TGTGCCAGCAGCCCATCACAGGGATTCGGCTATGGCTACACCTTC. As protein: CASSPSQGFGYGYTF.

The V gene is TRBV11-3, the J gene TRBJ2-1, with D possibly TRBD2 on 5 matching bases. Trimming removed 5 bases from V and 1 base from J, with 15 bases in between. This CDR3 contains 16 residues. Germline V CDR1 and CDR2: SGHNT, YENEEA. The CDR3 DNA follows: TGTGCCAGCAGCCTCGGAGGCCTCCGATCCTACAATGAGCAGTTCTTC. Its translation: CASSLGGLRSYNEQFF.